This entry lists 6 T cell receptor beta chains sequenced from one sample in a study of neoadjuvant anti-PD-1 for oral cavity cancer. The table came from immunoSEQ multiplex PCR; TCRdb's copy has only in-frame clones and leaves some out. The data hold 12,000 or so clones, with less than 80% observed a single time. Indicated time point: after neoadjuvant nivolumab, at surgical resection. Here the sequenced sample was PBMCs, taken after nivolumab (anti-PD-1) treatment. The receptors were gathered from a person aged 40 to 85 with oral cavity squamous cell carcinoma.

This clone occurred a few times. This rearrangement joins TRBV10-1 to TRBJ1-6; the D is unclear. The CDR3 covers 16 residues. From germline, CDR1 is WNHNN and CDR2 SYGVQD (reference sequence). V was clipped by 0 bases and J by 10 bases, with 16 bases between them. The CDR3 DNA is TGCGCCAGCAGTGAGTCGACACTGGGAAAGGGATCACCCCTCCACTTT. It is translated as CASSESTLGKGSPLHF.

V usage is TRBV6-1 and J usage is TRBJ1-2; D gene ambiguous. The CDR3 extends over 14 amino acids. V was cut by 2 bases and J by 5 bases, with 12 bases left in between. Germline loops: CDR1 MNHNS, CDR2 SASEGT. The CDR3 sequence: CASSEMWAGYGYTF. The CDR3 nucleotides are TGTGCCAGCAGTGAAATGTGGGCGGGGTATGGCTACACCTTC.

The J gene is TRBJ2-7, the V gene TRBV7-9, with TRBD1 as a possible D gene (5 bases). CDR1 is SEHNR, CDR2 FQNEAQ, per germline (reference sequence). This CDR3 has 14 amino acids. Trimming took off 8 bases at V and 1 base at J, with 15 bases between the two ends. In DNA form, the CDR3 reads TGTGCCAGCGGCAGGGCGCCACCATCCTACGAGCAGTACTTC. It encodes CASGRAPPSYEQYF.

This clone was recorded a few times. The chain couples TRBV19 to TRBJ1-1; TRBD1 might be the D (5 bases). Germline V gene lookup returns CDR1 LNHDA and CDR2 SQIVND (reference sequence). Trimming pared 7 bases from V and 4 bases from J, leaving 22 bases between. The CDR3 contains 16 residues. The CDR3 here is CASTVGRGTLSTEAFF. CDR3 in DNA: TGTGCCAGTACCGTCGGCCGGGGGACTTTGAGCACTGAAGCTTTCTTT.

The chain employs TRBV11-1 and TRBJ2-1; D perhaps matches TRBD2 (6 bases). The CDR3 extends over 14 amino acids. The V gene lost 1 base and the J gene lost 2 bases, with 6 bases spanning the gap. Looked up from germline, CDR1 is SGHAT and CDR2 is FQDESV (reference sequence). The CDR3 DNA reads TGTGCCAGCAGCTTAGGGACTACCTACAATGAGCAGTTCTTC. It codes for CASSLGTTYNEQFF.

This chain joins TRBV7-8 and TRBJ1-2; 9 nucleotides line up with TRBD1. The J segment lost 8 bases and the V segment lost 5 bases, leaving 12 bases of the junction unmatched. This CDR3 contains 15 residues. Germline CDR1 SGHVS, CDR2 FQNEAQ. The DNA for the CDR3 is TGTGCCAGCAGCAAAAATACCGGGACAGGGCAGGGCTACACCTTC. Protein: CASSKNTGTGQGYTF. The full variable domain, in which reference TRBV7-8 and TRBJ1-2 provide the parts outside the CDR3, is GAGVSQSPRYKVAKRGQDVALRCDPISGHVSLFWYQQALGQGPEFLTYFQNEAQLDKSGLPSDRFFAERPEGSVSTLKIQRTQQEDSAVYLCASSKNTGTGQGYTFGSGTRLTVV.